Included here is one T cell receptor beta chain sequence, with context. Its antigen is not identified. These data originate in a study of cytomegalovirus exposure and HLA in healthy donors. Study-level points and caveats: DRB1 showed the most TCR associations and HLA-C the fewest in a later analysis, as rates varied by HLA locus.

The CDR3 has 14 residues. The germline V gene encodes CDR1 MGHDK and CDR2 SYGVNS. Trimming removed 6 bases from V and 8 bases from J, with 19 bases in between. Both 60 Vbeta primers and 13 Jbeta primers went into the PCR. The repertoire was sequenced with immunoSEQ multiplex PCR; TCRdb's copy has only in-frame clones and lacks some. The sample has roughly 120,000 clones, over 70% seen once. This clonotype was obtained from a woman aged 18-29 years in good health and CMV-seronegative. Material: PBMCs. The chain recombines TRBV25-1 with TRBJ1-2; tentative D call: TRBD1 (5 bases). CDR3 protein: CASRKAGRDQGYTF. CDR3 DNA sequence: TGTGCCAGCAGAAAGGCAGGGAGGGATCAGGGCTACACCTTC.